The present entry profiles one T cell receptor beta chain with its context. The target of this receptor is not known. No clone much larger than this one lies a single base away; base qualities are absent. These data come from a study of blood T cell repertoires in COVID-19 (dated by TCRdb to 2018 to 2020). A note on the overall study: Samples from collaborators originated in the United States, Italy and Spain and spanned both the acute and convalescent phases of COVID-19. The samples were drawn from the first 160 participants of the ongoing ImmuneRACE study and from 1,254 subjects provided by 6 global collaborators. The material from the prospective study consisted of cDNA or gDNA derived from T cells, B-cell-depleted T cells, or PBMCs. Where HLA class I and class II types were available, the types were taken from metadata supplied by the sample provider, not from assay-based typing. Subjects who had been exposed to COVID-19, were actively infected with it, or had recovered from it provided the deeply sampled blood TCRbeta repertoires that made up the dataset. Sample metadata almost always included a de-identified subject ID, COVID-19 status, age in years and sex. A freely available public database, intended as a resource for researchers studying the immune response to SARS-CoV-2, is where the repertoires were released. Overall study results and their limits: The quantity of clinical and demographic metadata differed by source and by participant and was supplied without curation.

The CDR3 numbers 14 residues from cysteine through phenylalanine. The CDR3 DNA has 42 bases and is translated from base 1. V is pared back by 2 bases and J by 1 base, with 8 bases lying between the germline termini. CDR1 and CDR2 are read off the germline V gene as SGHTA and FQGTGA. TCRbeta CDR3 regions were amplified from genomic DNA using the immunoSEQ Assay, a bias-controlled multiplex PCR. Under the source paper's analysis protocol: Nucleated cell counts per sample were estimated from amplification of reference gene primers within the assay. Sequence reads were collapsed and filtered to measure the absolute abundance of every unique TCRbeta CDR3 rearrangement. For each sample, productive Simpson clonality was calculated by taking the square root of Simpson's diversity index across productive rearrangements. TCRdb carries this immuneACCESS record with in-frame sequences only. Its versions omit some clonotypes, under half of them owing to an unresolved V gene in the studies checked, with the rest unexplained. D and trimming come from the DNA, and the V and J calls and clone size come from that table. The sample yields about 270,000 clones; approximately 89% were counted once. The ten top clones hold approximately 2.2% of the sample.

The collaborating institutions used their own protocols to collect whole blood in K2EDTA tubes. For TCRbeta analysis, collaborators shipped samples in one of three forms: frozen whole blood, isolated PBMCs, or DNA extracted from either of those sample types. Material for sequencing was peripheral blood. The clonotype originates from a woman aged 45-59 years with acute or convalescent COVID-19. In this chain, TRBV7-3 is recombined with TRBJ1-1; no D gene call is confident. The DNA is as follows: TGTGCCAGCAGCTTATTCGGAGGGAACACTGAAGCTTTCTTT. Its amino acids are CASSLFGGNTEAFF.